The sample holds a few counts of the clone carrying this T cell receptor (beta chain). This sample is part of a study of regulatory T cells in long-lasting Graves disease. Time point specified: persistent/refractory GD, antithyroid drugs over 5 years with positive TRAb. The TCR library was made from RNA extracted from PBMCs. It was American Thyroid Association guidelines that determined Graves' disease diagnosis. The patients were drawn from one endocrinology department in Xi'an, China. Arm-PCR of CDR3 regions and iRepertoire HTBI primers were the basis on which TCR beta libraries were built. TCRdb ran MiXCR on the multiplex PCR reads and lists one entry per CDR3 protein. The sample records fewer than 450,000 distinct CDR3 sequences, 20% to 30% being singletons. Germline values: CDR1 SEHNR, CDR2 FQNEAQ (reference sequence). The CDR3 has 14 residues. V lost 4 bases, J lost 2 bases, and 11 bases lay in between.

The sequence was obtained from a female donor with Graves disease. This specimen was peripheral blood mononuclear cells (PBMCs), taken when the disease was refractory, from a patient treated with antithyroid drugs. The chain links TRBV7-9 to TRBJ2-5, with D perhaps matching TRBD1 or TRBD2 (5 bases each). The CDR3 sequence is CASSWLGPQETQYF. CDR3 nucleotides: TGTGCCAGCAGCTGGCTGGGACCTCAAGAGACCCAGTACTTC. Together with reference TRBV7-9 and TRBJ2-5, the CDR3 gives the full variable domain: DTGVSQNPRHKITKRGQNVTFRCDPISEHNRLYWYRQTLGQGPEFLTYFQNEAQLEKSRLLSDRFSAERPKGSFSTLEIQRTEQGDSAMYLCASSWLGPQETQYFGPGTRLLVL.